This T cell receptor beta chain was sequenced for a study of shared clonotypes between healthy human individuals. The donors, healthy adults who were HIV-negative, had experienced no recent acute infections or vaccinations. Per the germline V gene, CDR1 is SGHTA and CDR2 is FQGNSA. J lost 10 bases, V lost 5 bases, and 9 bases had no gene match. The CDR3 is made up of 13 amino acids. The assay was immunoSEQ multiplex PCR, and TCRdb's table has in-frame clones only and misses some. Of roughly 490,000 clones listed, 76% are singletons. Sequencing was performed on PBMCs. The TCR originated in a woman aged 40 to 50 in good health. Some clones in this sample may be carry-over from other donors' samples. The chain joins TRBV7-2 to TRBJ1-1; 8 bases are a match to TRBD1. The chain's CDR3 is CASSPAGQGGAFF. CDR3 DNA sequence: TGTGCCAGCAGCCCGGCCGGACAGGGCGGAGCTTTCTTT.